The T cell receptor (beta chain) described here comes from a study of blood T cells in healthy people across ages. The overall study: Every two T cells gave about one barcoded beta molecule via template switching.

General observations from the study: In long-lived donors, naive CD4+ cell counts and diversity exceeded those of aged donors.

This clonotype was counted a few times. Its antigen is not known. The use of a sample-barcoded 5' primer and a J-beta primer mix characterized a second PCR of 7 to 11 cycles. TCRdb re-analysed the 5' RACE reads in MiXCR, keeping a single row per CDR3 protein. There are hundreds of thousands of distinct CDR3 sequences in the sample; roughly 25% occur only once, and under 10% lies in the top ten. These data were likewise used in another study, on T cells of mothers and their children.

This TCR came from a boy aged 5-17 years in good health. Sequencing input: blood.

CDR3 DNA sequence: TGTGCCAGCAGCCCAACCCCAAATACGCCAGCCTACGAGCAGTACTTC. Translating it yields CASSPTPNTPAYEQYF. The chain carries TRBV7-9 and TRBJ2-7; D is unresolved. The V gene's germline CDR1 is SEHNR and CDR2 FQNEAQ (reference sequence). V was shortened by 5 bases and J by 2 bases, with 19 bases between the two germline ends. The length of the CDR3 is 16 residues.